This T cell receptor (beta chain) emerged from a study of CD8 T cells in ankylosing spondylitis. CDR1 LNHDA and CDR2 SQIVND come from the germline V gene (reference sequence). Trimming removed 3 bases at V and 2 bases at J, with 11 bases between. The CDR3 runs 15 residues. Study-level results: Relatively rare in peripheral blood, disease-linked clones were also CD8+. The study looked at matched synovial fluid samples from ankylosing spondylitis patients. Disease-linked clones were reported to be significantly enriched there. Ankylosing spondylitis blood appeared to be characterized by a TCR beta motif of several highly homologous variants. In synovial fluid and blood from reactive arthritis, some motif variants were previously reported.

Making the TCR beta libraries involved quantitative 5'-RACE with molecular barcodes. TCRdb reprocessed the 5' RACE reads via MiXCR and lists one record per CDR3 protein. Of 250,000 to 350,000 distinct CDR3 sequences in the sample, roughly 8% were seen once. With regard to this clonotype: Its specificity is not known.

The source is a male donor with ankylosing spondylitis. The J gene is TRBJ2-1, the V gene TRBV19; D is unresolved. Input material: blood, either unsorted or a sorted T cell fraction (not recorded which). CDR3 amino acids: CASSIWYNAYNEQFF. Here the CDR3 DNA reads TGTGCCAGTAGTATCTGGTACAATGCCTACAATGAGCAGTTCTTC.